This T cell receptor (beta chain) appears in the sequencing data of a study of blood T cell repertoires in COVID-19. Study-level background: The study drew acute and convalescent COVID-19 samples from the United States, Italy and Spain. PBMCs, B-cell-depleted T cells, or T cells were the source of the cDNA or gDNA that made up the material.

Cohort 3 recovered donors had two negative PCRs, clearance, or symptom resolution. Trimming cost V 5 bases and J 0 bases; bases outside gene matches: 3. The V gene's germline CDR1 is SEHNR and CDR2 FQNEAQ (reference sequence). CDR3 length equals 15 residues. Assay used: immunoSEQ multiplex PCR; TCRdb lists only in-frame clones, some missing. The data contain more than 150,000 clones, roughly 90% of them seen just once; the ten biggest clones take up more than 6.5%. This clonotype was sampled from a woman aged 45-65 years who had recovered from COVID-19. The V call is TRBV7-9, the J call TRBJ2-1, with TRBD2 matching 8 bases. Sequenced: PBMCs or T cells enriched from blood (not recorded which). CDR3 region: CASSPSGSSYNEQFF. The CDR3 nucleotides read TGTGCCAGCAGCCCAAGCGGGAGCTCCTACAATGAGCAGTTCTTC.